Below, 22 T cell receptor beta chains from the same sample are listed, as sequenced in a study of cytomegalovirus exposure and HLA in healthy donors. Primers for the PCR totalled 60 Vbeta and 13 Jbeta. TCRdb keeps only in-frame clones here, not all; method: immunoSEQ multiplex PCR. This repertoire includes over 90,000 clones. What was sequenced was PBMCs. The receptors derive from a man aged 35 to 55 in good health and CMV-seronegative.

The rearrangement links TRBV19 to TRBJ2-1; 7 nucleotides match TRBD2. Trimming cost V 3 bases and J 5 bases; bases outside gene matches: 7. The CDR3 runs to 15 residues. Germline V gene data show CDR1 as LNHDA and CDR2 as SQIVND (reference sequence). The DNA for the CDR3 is TGTGCCAGTAGTATCGGGCGGGGGAGGAACAATGAGCAGTTCTTC. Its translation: CASSIGRGRNNEQFF.

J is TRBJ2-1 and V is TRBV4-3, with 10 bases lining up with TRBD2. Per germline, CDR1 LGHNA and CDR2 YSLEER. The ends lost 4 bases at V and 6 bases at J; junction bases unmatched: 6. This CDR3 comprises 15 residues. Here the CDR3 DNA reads TGCGCCAGCAGCCCTTTAAGCGGGGGGGGCAATGAGCAGTTCTTC. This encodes CASSPLSGGGNEQFF.

The CDR3 DNA reads as TGTGCCAGCAGCTTAGGGCAGAACACCGGGGAGCTGTTTTTT. Residues: CASSLGQNTGELFF. This rearrangement joins TRBV7-9 to TRBJ2-2; D ambiguous. The CDR3 sequence is 14 residues long. The germline CDR1 and CDR2 sequences are SEHNR and FQNEAQ (reference sequence). V was shortened by 1 base and J by 1 base, with 4 bases between the two germline ends.

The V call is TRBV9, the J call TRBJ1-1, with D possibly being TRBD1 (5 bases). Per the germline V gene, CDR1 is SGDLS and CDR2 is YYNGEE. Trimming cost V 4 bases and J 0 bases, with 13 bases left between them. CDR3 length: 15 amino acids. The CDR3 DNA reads TGTGCCAGCAGCAGACAGTCTAACATGAACACTGAAGCTTTCTTT. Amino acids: CASSRQSNMNTEAFF.

The CDR3 protein is CASSLTGGDLNTEAFF. The CDR3, as DNA: TGTGCCAGCAGTCTGACAGGGGGCGATTTGAACACTGAAGCTTTCTTT. V is TRBV6-4 and J is TRBJ1-1; 10 bases line up with TRBD1. Germline-derived CDR1 and CDR2 are MRHNA and SNTAGT. The CDR3 runs 16 residues. With 5 bases clipped from V and 0 bases from J, the junction kept 6 bases outside the gene matches.

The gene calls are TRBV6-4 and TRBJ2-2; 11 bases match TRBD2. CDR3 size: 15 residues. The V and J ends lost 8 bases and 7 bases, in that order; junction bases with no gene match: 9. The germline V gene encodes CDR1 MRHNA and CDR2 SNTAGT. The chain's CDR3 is CASSPLAGGGGELFF. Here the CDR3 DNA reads TGTGCCAGCTCCCCCCTAGCGGGGGGAGGCGGGGAGCTGTTTTTT.

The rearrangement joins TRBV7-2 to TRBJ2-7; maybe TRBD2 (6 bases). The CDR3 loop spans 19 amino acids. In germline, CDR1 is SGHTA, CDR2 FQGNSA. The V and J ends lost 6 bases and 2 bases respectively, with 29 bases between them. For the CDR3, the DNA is TGTGCCAGCAGTCCTAAGTTACGGCGGGGAAATATCTACGCCTACGAGCAGTACTTC. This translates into CASSPKLRRGNIYAYEQYF.

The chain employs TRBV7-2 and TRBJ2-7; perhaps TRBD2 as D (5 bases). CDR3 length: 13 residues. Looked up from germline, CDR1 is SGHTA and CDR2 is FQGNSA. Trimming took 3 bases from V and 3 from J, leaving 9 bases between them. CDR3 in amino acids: CASSFHGNYEQYF. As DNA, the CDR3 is TGTGCCAGCAGCTTCCACGGGAACTACGAGCAGTACTTC.

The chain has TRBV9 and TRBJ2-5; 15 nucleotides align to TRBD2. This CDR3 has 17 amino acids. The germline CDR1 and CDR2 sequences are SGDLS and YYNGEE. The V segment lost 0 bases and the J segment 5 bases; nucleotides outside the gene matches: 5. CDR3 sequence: CASSVGTSGGGAETQYF. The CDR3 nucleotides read TGTGCCAGCAGCGTAGGGACTAGCGGGGGGGGCGCGGAGACCCAGTACTTC.

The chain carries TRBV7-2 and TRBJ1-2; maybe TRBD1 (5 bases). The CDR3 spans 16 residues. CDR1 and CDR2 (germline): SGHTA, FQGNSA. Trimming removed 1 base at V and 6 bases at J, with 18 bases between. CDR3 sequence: CASSLGAGGSWNGYTF. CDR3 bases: TGTGCCAGCAGCTTAGGTGCGGGGGGGAGTTGGAATGGCTACACCTTC.

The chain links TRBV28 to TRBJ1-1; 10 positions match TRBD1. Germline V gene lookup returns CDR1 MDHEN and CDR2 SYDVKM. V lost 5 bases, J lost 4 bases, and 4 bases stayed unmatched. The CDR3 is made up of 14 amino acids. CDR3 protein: CASSEGQGTTEAFF. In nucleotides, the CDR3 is TGTGCCAGCAGTGAGGGACAGGGGACCACTGAAGCTTTCTTT.

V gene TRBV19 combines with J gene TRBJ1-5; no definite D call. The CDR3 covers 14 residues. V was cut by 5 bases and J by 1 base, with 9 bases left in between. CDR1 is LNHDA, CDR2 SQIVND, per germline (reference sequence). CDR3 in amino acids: CASSGQLSNQPQHF. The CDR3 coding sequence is TGTGCCAGTAGTGGGCAATTGAGCAATCAGCCCCAGCATTTT.

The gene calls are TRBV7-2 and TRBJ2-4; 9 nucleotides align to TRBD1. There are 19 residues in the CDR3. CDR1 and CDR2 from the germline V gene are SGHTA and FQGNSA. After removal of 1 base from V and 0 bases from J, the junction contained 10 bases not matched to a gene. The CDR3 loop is CASSLEGQGFTPAKNIQYF. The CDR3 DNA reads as TGTGCCAGCAGCTTAGAAGGACAGGGGTTTACCCCAGCCAAAAACATTCAGTACTTC.

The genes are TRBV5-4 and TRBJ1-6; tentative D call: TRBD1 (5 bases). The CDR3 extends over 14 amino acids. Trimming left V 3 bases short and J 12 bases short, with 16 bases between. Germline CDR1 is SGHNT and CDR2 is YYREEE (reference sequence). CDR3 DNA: TGTGCCAGCAGCTCCGACCAGGGTTTCATACCCCTCCACTTT. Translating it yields CASSSDQGFIPLHF. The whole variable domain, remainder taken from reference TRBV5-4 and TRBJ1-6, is ETGVTQSPTHLIKTRGQQVTLRCSSQSGHNTVSWYQQALGQGPQFIFQYYREEENGRGNFPPRFSGLQFPNYSSELNVNALELDDSALYLCASSSDQGFIPLHFGNGTRLTVT.

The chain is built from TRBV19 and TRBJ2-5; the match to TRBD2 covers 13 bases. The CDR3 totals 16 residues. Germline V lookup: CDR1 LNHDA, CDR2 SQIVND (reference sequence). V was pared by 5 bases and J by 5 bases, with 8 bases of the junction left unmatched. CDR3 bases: TGTGCCAGTAGTCTCGGGACTAGCGGGGTGGGGGAGACCCAGTACTTC. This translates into CASSLGTSGVGETQYF.

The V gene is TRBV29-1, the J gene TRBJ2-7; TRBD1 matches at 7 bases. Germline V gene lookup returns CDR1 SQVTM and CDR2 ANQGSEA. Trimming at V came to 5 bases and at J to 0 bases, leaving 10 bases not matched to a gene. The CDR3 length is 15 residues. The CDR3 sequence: CSVNKRTGDSYEQYF. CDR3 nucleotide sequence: TGCAGCGTTAATAAACGGACAGGTGACTCCTACGAGCAGTACTTC.

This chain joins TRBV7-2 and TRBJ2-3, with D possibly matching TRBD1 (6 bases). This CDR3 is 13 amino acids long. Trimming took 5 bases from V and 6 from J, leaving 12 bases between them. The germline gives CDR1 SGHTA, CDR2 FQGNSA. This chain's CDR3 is CASSPQGWDTQYF. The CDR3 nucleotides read TGTGCCAGCAGCCCCCAGGGGTGGGATACGCAGTATTTT.

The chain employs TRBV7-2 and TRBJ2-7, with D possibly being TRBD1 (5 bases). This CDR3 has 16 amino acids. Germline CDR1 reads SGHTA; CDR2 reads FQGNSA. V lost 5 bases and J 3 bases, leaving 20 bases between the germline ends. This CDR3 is CASSVQQGRVVYEQYF. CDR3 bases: TGTGCCAGCAGCGTCCAGCAGGGAAGGGTAGTCTACGAGCAGTACTTC.

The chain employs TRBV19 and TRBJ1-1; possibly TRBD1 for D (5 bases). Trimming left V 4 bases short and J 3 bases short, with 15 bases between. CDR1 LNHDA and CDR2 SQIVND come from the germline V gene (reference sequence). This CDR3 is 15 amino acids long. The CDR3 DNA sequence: TGTGCCAGTAGTAATTTTGGCAGGGCCGACACTGAAGCTTTCTTT. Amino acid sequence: CASSNFGRADTEAFF.

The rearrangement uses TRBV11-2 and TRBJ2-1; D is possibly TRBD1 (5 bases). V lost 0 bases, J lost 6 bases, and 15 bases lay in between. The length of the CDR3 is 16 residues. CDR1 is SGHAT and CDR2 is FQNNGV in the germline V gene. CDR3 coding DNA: TGTGCCAGCAGCTTAGACCCAAACATAGACAGCAATGAGCAGTTCTTC. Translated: CASSLDPNIDSNEQFF.

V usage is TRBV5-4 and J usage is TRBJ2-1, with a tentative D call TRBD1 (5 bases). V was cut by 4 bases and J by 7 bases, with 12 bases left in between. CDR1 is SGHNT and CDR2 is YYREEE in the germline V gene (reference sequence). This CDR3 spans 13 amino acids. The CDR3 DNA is TGTGCCAGCAGCGGGGCCAGGAGTAATGAGCAGTTCTTC. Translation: CASSGARSNEQFF.

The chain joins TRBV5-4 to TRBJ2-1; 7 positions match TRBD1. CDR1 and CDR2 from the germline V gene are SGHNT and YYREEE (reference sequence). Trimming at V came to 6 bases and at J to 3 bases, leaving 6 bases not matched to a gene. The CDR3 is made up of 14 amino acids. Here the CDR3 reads CASMPGQNYNEQFF. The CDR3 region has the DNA TGTGCCAGCATGCCGGGACAGAACTACAATGAGCAGTTCTTC.